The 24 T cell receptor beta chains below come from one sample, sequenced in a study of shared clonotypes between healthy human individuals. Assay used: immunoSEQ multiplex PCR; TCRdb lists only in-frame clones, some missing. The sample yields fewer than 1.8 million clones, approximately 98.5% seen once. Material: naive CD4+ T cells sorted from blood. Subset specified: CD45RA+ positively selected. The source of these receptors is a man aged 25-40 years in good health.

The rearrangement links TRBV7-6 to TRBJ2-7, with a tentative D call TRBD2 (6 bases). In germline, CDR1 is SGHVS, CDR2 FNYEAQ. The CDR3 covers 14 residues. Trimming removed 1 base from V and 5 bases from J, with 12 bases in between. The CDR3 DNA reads TGTGCCAGCAGCTTAGGTGGAGGGGCGGACGAGCAGTACTTC. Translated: CASSLGGGADEQYF. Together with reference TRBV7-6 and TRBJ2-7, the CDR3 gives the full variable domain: GAGVSQSPRYKVTKRGQDVALRCDPISGHVSLYWYRQALGQGPEFLTYFNYEAQQDKSGLPNDRFSAERPEGSISTLTIQRTEQRDSAMYRCASSLGGGADEQYFGPGTRLTVT.

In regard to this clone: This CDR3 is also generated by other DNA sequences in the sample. CDR3 in DNA: TGTGCCAGTAGTGGCGAGGGCACAGATACGCAGTATTTT. Translation: CASSGEGTDTQYF. V gene TRBV19 combines with J gene TRBJ2-3, with unresolved D. Germline assignment: CDR1 LNHDA and CDR2 SQIVND (reference sequence). The V gene lost 5 bases and the J gene lost 1 base, with 7 bases spanning the gap. The CDR3 has 13 amino acids.

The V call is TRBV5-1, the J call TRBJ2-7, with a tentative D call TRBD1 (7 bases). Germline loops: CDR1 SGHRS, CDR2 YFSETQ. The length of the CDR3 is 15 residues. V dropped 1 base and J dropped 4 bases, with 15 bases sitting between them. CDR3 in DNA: TGCGCCAGCAGCTTGAACGCGGGACAGTTTTACGAGCAGTACTTC. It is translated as CASSLNAGQFYEQYF.

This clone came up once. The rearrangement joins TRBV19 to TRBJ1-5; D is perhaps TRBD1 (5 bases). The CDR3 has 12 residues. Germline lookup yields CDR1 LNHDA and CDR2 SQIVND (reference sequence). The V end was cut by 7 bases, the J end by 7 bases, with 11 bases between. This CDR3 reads CASTRAGQPQHF. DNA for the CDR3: TGTGCCAGTACCAGGGCAGGGCAGCCCCAGCATTTT.

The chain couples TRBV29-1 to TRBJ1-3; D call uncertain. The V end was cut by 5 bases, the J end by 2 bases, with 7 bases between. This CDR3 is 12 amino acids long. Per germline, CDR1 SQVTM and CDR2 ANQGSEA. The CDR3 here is CSVRRTGNTIYF. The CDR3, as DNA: TGCAGCGTTCGCCGCACTGGAAACACCATATATTTT.

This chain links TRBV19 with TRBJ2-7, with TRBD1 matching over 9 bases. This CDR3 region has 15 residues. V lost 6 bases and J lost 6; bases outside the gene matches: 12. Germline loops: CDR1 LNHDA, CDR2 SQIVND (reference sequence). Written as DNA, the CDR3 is TGTGCCAGTAGCGCCATCGGGACAGGGATGAGCGAGCAGTACTTC. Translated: CASSAIGTGMSEQYF.

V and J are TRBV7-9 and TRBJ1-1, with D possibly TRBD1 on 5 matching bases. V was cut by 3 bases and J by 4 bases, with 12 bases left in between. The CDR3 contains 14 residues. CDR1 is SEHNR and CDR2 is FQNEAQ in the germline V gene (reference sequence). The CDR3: CASSFEGMSTEAFF. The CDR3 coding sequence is TGTGCCAGCAGCTTCGAGGGGATGAGCACTGAAGCTTTCTTT.

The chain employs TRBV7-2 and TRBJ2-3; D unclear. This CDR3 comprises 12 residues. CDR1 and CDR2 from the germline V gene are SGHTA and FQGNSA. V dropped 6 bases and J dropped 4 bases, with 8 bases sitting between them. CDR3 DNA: TGTGCCAGCAGGTTCGTTTCAGATACGCAGTATTTT. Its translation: CASRFVSDTQYF.

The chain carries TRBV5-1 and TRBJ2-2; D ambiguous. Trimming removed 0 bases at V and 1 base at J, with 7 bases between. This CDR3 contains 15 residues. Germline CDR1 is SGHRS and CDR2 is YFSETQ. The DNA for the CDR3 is TGCGCCAGCAGCTTGGACAGCTTGAACACCGGGGAGCTGTTTTTT. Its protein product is CASSLDSLNTGELFF. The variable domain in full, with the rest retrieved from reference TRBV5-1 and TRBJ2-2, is KAGVTQTPRYLIKTRGQQVTLSCSPISGHRSVSWYQQTPGQGLQFLFEYFSETQRNKGNFPGRFSGRQFSNSRSEMNVSTLELGDSALYLCASSLDSLNTGELFFGEGSRLTVL.

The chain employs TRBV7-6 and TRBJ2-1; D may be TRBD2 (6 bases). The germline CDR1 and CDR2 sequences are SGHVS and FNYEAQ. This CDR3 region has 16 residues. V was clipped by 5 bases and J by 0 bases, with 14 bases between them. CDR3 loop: CASSPSLAVSYNEQFF. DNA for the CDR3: TGTGCCAGCAGCCCTTCCTTAGCGGTCTCCTACAATGAGCAGTTCTTC.

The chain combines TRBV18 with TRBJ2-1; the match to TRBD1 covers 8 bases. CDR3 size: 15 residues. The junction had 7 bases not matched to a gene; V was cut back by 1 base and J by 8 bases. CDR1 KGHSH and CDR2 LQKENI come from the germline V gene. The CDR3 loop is CASSPLQGARDEQFF. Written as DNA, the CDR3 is TGTGCCAGCTCACCACTCCAGGGGGCAAGGGATGAGCAGTTCTTC.

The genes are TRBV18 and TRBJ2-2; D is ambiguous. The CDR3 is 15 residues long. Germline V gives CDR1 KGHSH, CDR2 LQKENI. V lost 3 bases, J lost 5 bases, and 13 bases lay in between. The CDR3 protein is CASSPLSVGTGELFF. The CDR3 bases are TGTGCCAGCTCACCGTTAAGTGTAGGGACCGGGGAGCTGTTTTTT.

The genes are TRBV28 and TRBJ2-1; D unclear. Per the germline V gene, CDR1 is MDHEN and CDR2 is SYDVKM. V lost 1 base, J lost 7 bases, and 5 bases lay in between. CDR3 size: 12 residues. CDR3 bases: TGTGCCAGCAGTTTATTAGAGAATGAGCAGTTCTTC. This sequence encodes CASSLLENEQFF.

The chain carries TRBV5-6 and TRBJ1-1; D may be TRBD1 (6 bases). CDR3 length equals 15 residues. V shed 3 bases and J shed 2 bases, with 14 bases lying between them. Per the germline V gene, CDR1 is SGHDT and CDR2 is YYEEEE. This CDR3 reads CASSSGQKHNTEAFF. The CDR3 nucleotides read TGTGCCAGCAGCTCCGGACAGAAACATAACACTGAAGCTTTCTTT.

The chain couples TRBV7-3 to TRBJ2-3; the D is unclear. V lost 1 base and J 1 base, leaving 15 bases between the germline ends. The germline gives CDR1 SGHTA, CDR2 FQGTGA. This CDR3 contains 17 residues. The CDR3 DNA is TGTGCCAGCAGCTTAAAGCCCACTATAACTGGCACAGATACGCAGTATTTT. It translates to CASSLKPTITGTDTQYF.

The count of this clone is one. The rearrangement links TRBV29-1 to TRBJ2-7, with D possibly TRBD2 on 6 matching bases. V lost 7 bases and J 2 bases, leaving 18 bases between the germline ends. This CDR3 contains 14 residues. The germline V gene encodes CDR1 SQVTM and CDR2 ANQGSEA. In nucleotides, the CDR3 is TGCAGCGCCGCAACCGGGACTGGGACCTACGAGCAGTACTTC. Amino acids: CSAATGTGTYEQYF.

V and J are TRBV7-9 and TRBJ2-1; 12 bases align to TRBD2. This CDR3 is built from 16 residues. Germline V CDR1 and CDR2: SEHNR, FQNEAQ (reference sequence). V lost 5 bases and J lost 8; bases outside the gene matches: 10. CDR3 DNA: TGTGCCAGCAGCCTACTGACTAGCGGGAGTACTTATGAGCAGTTCTTC. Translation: CASSLLTSGSTYEQFF.

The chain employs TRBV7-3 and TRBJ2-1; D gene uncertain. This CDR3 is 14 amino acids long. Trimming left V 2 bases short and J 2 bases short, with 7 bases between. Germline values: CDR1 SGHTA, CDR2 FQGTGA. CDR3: CASSLGRPYNEQFF. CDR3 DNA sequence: TGTGCCAGCAGCTTAGGGCGTCCCTACAATGAGCAGTTCTTC.

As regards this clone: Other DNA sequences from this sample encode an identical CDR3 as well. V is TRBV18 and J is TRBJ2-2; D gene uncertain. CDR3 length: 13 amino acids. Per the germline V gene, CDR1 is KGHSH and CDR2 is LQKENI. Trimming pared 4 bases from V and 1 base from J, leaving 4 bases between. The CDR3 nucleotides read TGTGCCAGCTCACTGAAGAACACCGGGGAGCTGTTTTTT. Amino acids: CASSLKNTGELFF.

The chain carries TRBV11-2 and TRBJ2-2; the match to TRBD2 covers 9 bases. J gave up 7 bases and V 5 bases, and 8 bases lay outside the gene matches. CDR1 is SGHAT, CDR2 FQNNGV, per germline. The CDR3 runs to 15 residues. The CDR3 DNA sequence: TGTGCCAGCAGCCCGATAGCGGGAGCGGGCGGGGAGCTGTTTTTT. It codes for CASSPIAGAGGELFF.

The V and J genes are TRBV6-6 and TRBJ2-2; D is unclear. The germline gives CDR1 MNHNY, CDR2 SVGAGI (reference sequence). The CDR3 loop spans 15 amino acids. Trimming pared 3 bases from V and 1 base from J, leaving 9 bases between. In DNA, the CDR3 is TGTGCCAGCAGTTATCTGGTCGGGAACACCGGGGAGCTGTTTTTT. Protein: CASSYLVGNTGELFF.

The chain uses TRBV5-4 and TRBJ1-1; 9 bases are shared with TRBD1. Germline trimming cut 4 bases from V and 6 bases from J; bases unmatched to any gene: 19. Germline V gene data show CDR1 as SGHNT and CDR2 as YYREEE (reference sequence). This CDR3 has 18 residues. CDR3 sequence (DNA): TGTGCCAGCAGCCCAAATACCCGCCGGACAGGGGCTTACGCTGAAGCTTTCTTT. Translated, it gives CASSPNTRRTGAYAEAFF.

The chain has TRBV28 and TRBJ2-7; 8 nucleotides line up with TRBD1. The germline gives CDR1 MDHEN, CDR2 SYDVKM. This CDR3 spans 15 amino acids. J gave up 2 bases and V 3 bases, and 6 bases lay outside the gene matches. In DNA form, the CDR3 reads TGTGCCAGCAGTTTTTCGGGACAGGCTACCTACGAGCAGTACTTC. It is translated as CASSFSGQATYEQYF.

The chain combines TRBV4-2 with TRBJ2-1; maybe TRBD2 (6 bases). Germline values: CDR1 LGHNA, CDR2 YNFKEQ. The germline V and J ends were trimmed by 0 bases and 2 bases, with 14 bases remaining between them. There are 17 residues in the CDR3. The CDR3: CASSQERGLYPYNEQFF. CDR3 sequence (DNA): TGTGCCAGCAGCCAAGAACGGGGACTTTACCCCTACAATGAGCAGTTCTTC.